The TCR beta chain under discussion was sequenced for a study of cytomegalovirus exposure and HLA in healthy donors. Study results and limitations: Researchers reported from a later analysis that most CMV-associated TCR beta chains appeared HLA-restricted.

PCR was performed using 60 Vbeta and 13 Jbeta primers. The method was immunoSEQ multiplex PCR; TCRdb's version includes in-frame clones alone and lacks a portion of them. In the table there are approximately 110,000 clones, about four fifths of which are singletons. The CDR3 sequence is 13 residues long. Per germline, CDR1 SEHNR and CDR2 FQNEAQ (reference sequence). Trimming cost V 3 bases and J 1 base, with 6 bases left between them. This clone was found once. The target antigen is unknown. The receptor's source is a woman between 18 and 29 years old in good health and CMV-seropositive. The chain employs TRBV7-9 and TRBJ1-2; D gene uncertain. The sample taken for sequencing was PBMCs. The CDR3 nucleotides read TGTGCCAGCAGCTTGGACTTTAACTATGGCTACACCTTC. Translating it yields CASSLDFNYGYTF.